The 30 T cell receptor beta chains presented below share a single source sample, sequenced in a study of blood T cells in healthy people across ages. A second PCR, run for roughly 7 to 12 cycles, used a sample-barcoded 5' primer plus a J-beta primer mix. TCRdb ran MiXCR on the 5' RACE reads and lists one entry per CDR3 protein. Of around 940,000 distinct CDR3 sequences listed, about 51% are singletons. Sequencing was done on a sample of blood. The receptor source for this set is a woman aged 60-70 years in good health.

This clonotype was seen a handful of times. The chain uses TRBV20-1 and TRBJ1-5; D gene ambiguous. The length of the CDR3 is 14 residues. Deletions cut 2 bases from V and 0 bases from J, with 8 bases between. The germline V gene encodes CDR1 DFQATT and CDR2 SNEGSKA (reference sequence). The chain's CDR3 is CSARQAYSNQPQHF. The CDR3 nucleotides read TGCAGTGCTAGACAGGCCTATAGCAATCAGCCCCAGCATTTT.

The V gene is TRBV5-1, the J gene TRBJ2-3; 8 nucleotides align to TRBD2. The germline gives CDR1 SGHRS, CDR2 YFSETQ. J was trimmed by 7 bases and V by 3 bases; bases with no gene match: 10. CDR3 size: 15 residues. This CDR3 is CASSWGAGVGNTQYF. CDR3 sequence (DNA): TGCGCCAGCAGCTGGGGAGCGGGAGTTGGAAATACGCAGTATTTT.

The genes are TRBV7-9 and TRBJ1-1; maybe TRBD1 (5 bases). The CDR3 consists of 12 residues. The germline V gene encodes CDR1 SEHNR and CDR2 FQNEAQ (reference sequence). V was pared by 4 bases and J by 11 bases, with 14 bases between. The CDR3 here is CASSSDSEAAFF. CDR3 DNA: TGTGCCAGCAGCTCCGACAGTGAGGCGGCTTTCTTT. Variable domain in full (rest from reference TRBV7-9 and TRBJ1-1): DTGVSQNPRHKITKRGQNVTFRCDPISEHNRLYWYRQTLGQGPEFLTYFQNEAQLEKSRLLSDRFSAERPKGSFSTLEIQRTEQGDSAMYLCASSSDSEAAFFGQGTRLTVV.

In regard to this clonotype: A clone one base away is much larger, so this may be a read error. V usage is TRBV29-1 and J usage is TRBJ2-7; D might be TRBD2 (6 bases). Between the trimmed V and J ends, which lost 6 bases and 10 bases, there was a span of 19 bases. The CDR3 totals 12 residues. The germline gives CDR1 SQVTM, CDR2 ANQGSEA. The CDR3 sequence: CSVGRGEEIQYF. For the CDR3, the DNA is TGCAGCGTGGGGCGGGGAGAAGAGATCCAGTACTTC.

The rearrangement uses TRBV29-1 and TRBJ2-4; D gene ambiguous. The germline V gene encodes CDR1 SQVTM and CDR2 ANQGSEA. Trimming pared 1 base from V and 5 bases from J, leaving 9 bases between. CDR3 length: 13 amino acids. The CDR3 protein is CSVEALYQNIQYF. CDR3 nucleotides: TGCAGCGTTGAAGCATTATACCAAAACATTCAGTACTTC. The full variable domain, rest sourced from reference TRBV29-1 and TRBJ2-4, is SAVISQKPSRDICQRGTSLTIQCQVDSQVTMMFWYRQQPGQSLTLIATANQGSEATYESGFVIDKFPISRPNLTFSTLTVSNMSPEDSSIYLCSVEALYQNIQYFGAGTRLSVL.

The chain joins TRBV29-1 to TRBJ2-2; tentatively, D is TRBD1 (5 bases). CDR3 length: 12 amino acids. V was clipped by 4 bases and J by 5 bases, with 8 bases between them. Germline values: CDR1 SQVTM, CDR2 ANQGSEA. The CDR3 loop reads CSVVQGTGELFF. CDR3 bases: TGCAGCGTTGTCCAGGGTACCGGGGAGCTGTTTTTT.

The V gene is TRBV27, the J gene TRBJ2-3; TRBD1 matches 8 bases. CDR1 is MNHEY and CDR2 is SMNVEV in the germline V gene (reference sequence). V was pared by 6 bases and J by 2 bases, with 10 bases of the junction left unmatched. This CDR3 region has 16 residues. This chain's CDR3 is CASRQTGAGVTDTQYF. CDR3 DNA: TGTGCCAGCAGGCAGACAGGGGCAGGGGTCACAGATACGCAGTATTTT.

The chain combines TRBV7-6 with TRBJ2-1; D unresolved. The CDR3 consists of 15 residues. CDR1 is SGHVS, CDR2 FNYEAQ, per germline. The V gene lost 3 bases and the J gene lost 3 bases, with 12 bases spanning the gap. The CDR3 loop is CASSFPPRVYNEQFF. CDR3 bases: TGTGCCAGCAGCTTCCCCCCCCGCGTCTACAATGAGCAGTTCTTC. Full variable domain (rest looked up from reference TRBV7-6 and TRBJ2-1): GAGVSQSPRYKVTKRGQDVALRCDPISGHVSLYWYRQALGQGPEFLTYFNYEAQQDKSGLPNDRFSAERPEGSISTLTIQRTEQRDSAMYRCASSFPPRVYNEQFFGPGTRLTVL.

V gene TRBV20-1 combines with J gene TRBJ2-7; 7 bases fit TRBD1. Germline CDR1 DFQATT, CDR2 SNEGSKA (reference sequence). After removal of 6 bases from V and 1 base from J, the junction contained 3 bases not matched to a gene. There are 12 residues in the CDR3. As DNA, the CDR3 is TGCAGTGCGCAGGGACAGTCCTACGAGCAGTACTTC. Translated: CSAQGQSYEQYF.

The chain combines TRBV12-3 or TRBV12-4 with TRBJ2-2, with TRBD1 matching 10 bases. The V segment lost 7 bases and the J segment 14 bases; nucleotides outside the gene matches: 10. CDR3 length: 13 residues. The CDR3 sequence is CASTAGQGVILFF. The CDR3 region has the DNA TGTGCCAGCACCGCCGGACAGGGGGTAATCCTGTTTTTT.

This clonotype was seen more than once but under ten times. The chain combines TRBV3-1 with TRBJ2-7, with 7 bases lining up with TRBD1. The CDR3 consists of 14 residues. From germline, CDR1 is LGHDT and CDR2 YNNKEL (reference sequence). Trimming at V came to 5 bases and at J to 3 bases, leaving 7 bases not matched to a gene. In DNA, the CDR3 is TGTGCCAGCAGCGGCCGACAGGGTGACTACGAGCAGTACTTC. As protein: CASSGRQGDYEQYF.

The V and J genes are TRBV27 and TRBJ1-2; no definite D call. The CDR3 contains 13 residues. CDR1 is MNHEY and CDR2 is SMNVEV in the germline V gene (reference sequence). V lost 2 bases to trimming and J lost 2 bases, with 6 bases between them. The CDR3 reads CASSLKVNYGYTF. The CDR3 DNA reads as TGTGCCAGCAGTTTAAAGGTCAACTATGGCTACACCTTC.

The chain carries TRBV9 and TRBJ2-1; maybe TRBD2 (5 bases). This CDR3 has 16 amino acids. V gave up 1 base and J gave up 3 bases, with 14 bases separating them. Germline values: CDR1 SGDLS, CDR2 YYNGEE. The CDR3 DNA follows: TGTGCCAGCAGCGTAAGCTCGAGGGCGGGCTACAATGAGCAGTTCTTC. It translates to CASSVSSRAGYNEQFF. The variable domain in full, completed from reference TRBV9 and TRBJ2-1, reads DSGVTQTPKHLITATGQRVTLRCSPRSGDLSVYWYQQSLDQGLQFLIQYYNGEERAKGNILERFSAQQFPDLHSELNLSSLELGDSALYFCASSVSSRAGYNEQFFGPGTRLTVL.

V gene TRBV28 combines with J gene TRBJ2-5; the match to TRBD1 covers 12 bases. This CDR3 has 17 residues. In germline, CDR1 is MDHEN, CDR2 SYDVKM. Trimming at V came to 6 bases and at J to 5 bases, leaving 13 bases not matched to a gene. The chain's CDR3 is CASRPGTGGGLFETQYF. Here the CDR3 DNA reads TGTGCCAGCAGACCCGGGACAGGGGGCGGGTTGTTTGAGACCCAGTACTTC.

V gene TRBV25-1 combines with J gene TRBJ2-5; 9 nucleotides match TRBD1. The V gene end was trimmed by 0 bases and the J gene end by 1 base; junction bases not matched to a gene: 3. The CDR3 sequence is 16 residues long. Germline-derived CDR1 and CDR2 are MGHDK and SYGVNS. CDR3: CASSEYKTGGQETQYF. DNA of the CDR3: TGTGCCAGCAGTGAATATAAGACAGGGGGCCAAGAGACCCAGTACTTC.

The chain is built from TRBV27 and TRBJ2-7; D may be TRBD2 (6 bases). The germline V and J ends were trimmed by 7 bases and 3 bases, with 13 bases remaining between them. This CDR3 region has 13 residues. Germline CDR1 and CDR2: MNHEY and SMNVEV (reference sequence). This CDR3 reads CASKEGNDYEQYF. The CDR3 DNA sequence: TGTGCCAGCAAGGAGGGGAACGACTACGAGCAGTACTTC.

There are many counts of this clonotype. The chain couples TRBV4-3 to TRBJ1-2, with D hard to call. Per the germline V gene, CDR1 is LGHNA and CDR2 is YSLEER. The CDR3 loop spans 13 amino acids. V was cut by 0 bases and J by 8 bases, with 10 bases left in between. Here the CDR3 reads CASSQDRVGGYTF. For the CDR3, the DNA is TGCGCCAGCAGCCAAGATCGGGTGGGCGGCTACACCTTC.

This clonotype was found a few times. The J gene is TRBJ2-7, the V gene TRBV6-6; possibly TRBD2 for D (6 bases). With 2 bases removed from V and 2 bases from J, the gap between germline ends came to 7 bases. The CDR3 is made up of 13 amino acids. Per germline, CDR1 MNHNY and CDR2 SVGAGI (reference sequence). CDR3 in amino acids: CASSYAGTYEQYF. CDR3 bases: TGTGCCAGCAGTTACGCGGGGACCTACGAGCAGTACTTC.

The J gene is TRBJ2-7, the V gene TRBV7-2; D remains unclear. The germline gives CDR1 SGHTA, CDR2 FQGNSA. The V end lost 5 bases, the J end lost 0 bases, and 17 bases lay between the germline ends. The CDR3 has 16 amino acids. In DNA, the CDR3 is TGTGCCAGCAGCCCGAGACTTGCTAGGAGCTCCTACGAGCAGTACTTC. Protein product: CASSPRLARSSYEQYF.

A few counts support this clonotype. This chain joins TRBV7-2 and TRBJ2-1, with TRBD2 identical over 11 bases. The V and J ends lost 5 bases and 5 bases, in that order; junction bases with no gene match: 8. This CDR3 is 16 amino acids long. Germline V lookup: CDR1 SGHTA, CDR2 FQGNSA. CDR3 sequence (DNA): TGTGCCAGCAGCCCCCCGGGACTAGCGGTAAACAATGAGCAGTTCTTC. Encoded protein: CASSPPGLAVNNEQFF.

This chain links TRBV11-2 with TRBJ2-7; D is undetermined. Germline CDR1 is SGHAT and CDR2 is FQNNGV. V was trimmed by 5 bases and J by 0 bases, leaving 17 bases between them. This CDR3 is built from 16 residues. In DNA, the CDR3 is TGTGCCAGCAGCGCCCGGATGGTCGGGTACTCCTACGAGCAGTACTTC. It translates to CASSARMVGYSYEQYF. The variable domain in full, with the rest retrieved from reference TRBV11-2 and TRBJ2-7, is EAGVAQSPRYKIIEKRQSVAFWCNPISGHATLYWYQQILGQGPKLLIQFQNNGVVDDSQLPKDRFSAERLKGVDSTLKIQPAKLEDSAVYLCASSARMVGYSYEQYFGPGTRLTVT.

The rearrangement uses TRBV21-1 and TRBJ2-7; whether TRBD2, the table's D call, matches the DNA was not checked. TRBV21-1 is described as a pseudogene. This CDR3 has 16 residues. The CDR3: CASSPRTGLDGYEQYF. CDR3 DNA sequence: TGTGCCAGCAGCCCCCGAACGGGACTAGATGGCTACGAGCAGTACTTC.

CDR3 coding DNA: TGTGCCAGCAGATCGACAGGACAAGAGACCCAGTACTTC. Its translation is CASRSTGQETQYF. This rearrangement joins TRBV6-5 to TRBJ2-4, with D possibly being TRBD1 (6 bases). With the DNA end fitting TRBJ2-5 better, the J assignment may be wrong. The CDR3 loop spans 13 amino acids. Germline V gene data show CDR1 as MNHEY and CDR2 as SVGAGI.

The rearrangement links TRBV4-2 to TRBJ2-1; 7 bases are shared with TRBD2. CDR1 is LGHNA, CDR2 YNFKEQ, per germline. The CDR3 totals 16 residues. Unmatched junction bases numbered 6, after V lost 0 bases and J lost 4 bases. CDR3 bases: TGTGCCAGCAGCCAAGATAGGACCGGGGGGTACAATGAGCAGTTCTTC. Translated, it gives CASSQDRTGGYNEQFF.

The chain uses TRBV28 and TRBJ2-2, with D tentatively TRBD1 (6 bases). The CDR3 extends over 14 amino acids. The V end was cut by 6 bases, the J end by 3 bases, with 11 bases between. Germline CDR1 and CDR2: MDHEN and SYDVKM. In DNA, the CDR3 is TGTGCCAGCAGGAAAGCAGGGGACACCGGGGAGCTGTTTTTT. Translating it yields CASRKAGDTGELFF.

In its sample, this clonotype was seen a few times. Here the CDR3 reads CASSLTGGLNEKLFF. The CDR3 bases are TGTGCCAGCAGTTTGACAGGGGGACTTAATGAAAAACTGTTTTTT. This chain connects TRBV12-3 or TRBV12-4 to TRBJ1-4; 9 nucleotides agree with TRBD1. Losses at the gene ends were 3 bases for V and 4 bases for J; bases not matched to a gene: 3. The CDR3 sequence is 15 residues long.

Only a few counts were recorded for this clonotype. The J gene is TRBJ2-7, the V gene TRBV20-1; 7 bases align to TRBD2. Germline assignment: CDR1 DFQATT and CDR2 SNEGSKA (reference sequence). The CDR3 totals 14 residues. V dropped 5 bases and J dropped 0; count of bases not matched to a gene: 7. CDR3 in DNA: TGCAGTGCTCCCAAGGGAGGGGACTCCTACGAGCAGTACTTC. Amino acid sequence: CSAPKGGDSYEQYF.

The J gene is TRBJ2-5, the V gene TRBV5-1, with TRBD1 matching 9 bases. CDR1 is SGHRS and CDR2 is YFSETQ in the germline V gene. With V trimmed by 10 bases and J by 5 bases, 12 bases remained unmatched. The CDR3 runs to 14 residues. The chain's CDR3 is CAGTITGGRETQYF. In DNA, the CDR3 is TGCGCCGGCACCATAACAGGGGGCCGGGAGACCCAGTACTTC.

This clonotype was observed a handful of times. CDR3 in amino acids: CASSQVGQGSYNEQFF. The DNA of the CDR3 is TGTGCCAGCAGCCAAGTGGGACAGGGATCCTACAATGAGCAGTTCTTC. The chain recombines TRBV4-2 with TRBJ2-1, with 9 bases identical to TRBD1. After removal of 1 base from V and 1 base from J, the junction contained 2 bases not matched to a gene. CDR1 LGHNA and CDR2 YNFKEQ come from the germline V gene. The CDR3 loop spans 16 amino acids.

This clonotype was observed a handful of times. The V gene is TRBV7-2, the J gene TRBJ2-7, with 8 bases identical to TRBD2. The closer fit of TRBJ2-5 to the DNA end suggests the J call may be wrong. The CDR3 has 13 residues. The germline V gene encodes CDR1 SGHTA and CDR2 FQGNSA. The CDR3 protein is CASSPRLAETQYF. The DNA of the CDR3 is TGTGCCAGCAGCCCGAGACTAGCGGAGACCCAGTACTTC.